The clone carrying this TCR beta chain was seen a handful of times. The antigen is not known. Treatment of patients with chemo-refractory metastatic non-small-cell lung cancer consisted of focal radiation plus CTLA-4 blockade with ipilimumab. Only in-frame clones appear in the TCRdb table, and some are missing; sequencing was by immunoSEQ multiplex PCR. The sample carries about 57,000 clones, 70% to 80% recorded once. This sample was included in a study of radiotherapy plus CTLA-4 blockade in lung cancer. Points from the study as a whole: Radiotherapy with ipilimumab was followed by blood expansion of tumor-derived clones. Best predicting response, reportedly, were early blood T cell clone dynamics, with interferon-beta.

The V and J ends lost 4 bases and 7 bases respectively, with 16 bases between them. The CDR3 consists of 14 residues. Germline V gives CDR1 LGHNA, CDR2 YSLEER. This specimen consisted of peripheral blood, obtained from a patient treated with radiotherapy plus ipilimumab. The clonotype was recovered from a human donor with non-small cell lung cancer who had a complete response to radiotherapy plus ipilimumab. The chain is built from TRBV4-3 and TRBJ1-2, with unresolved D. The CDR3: CASSRDLTSGGYTF. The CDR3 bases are TGCGCCAGCAGCCGAGATCTGACATCAGGTGGCTACACCTTC.